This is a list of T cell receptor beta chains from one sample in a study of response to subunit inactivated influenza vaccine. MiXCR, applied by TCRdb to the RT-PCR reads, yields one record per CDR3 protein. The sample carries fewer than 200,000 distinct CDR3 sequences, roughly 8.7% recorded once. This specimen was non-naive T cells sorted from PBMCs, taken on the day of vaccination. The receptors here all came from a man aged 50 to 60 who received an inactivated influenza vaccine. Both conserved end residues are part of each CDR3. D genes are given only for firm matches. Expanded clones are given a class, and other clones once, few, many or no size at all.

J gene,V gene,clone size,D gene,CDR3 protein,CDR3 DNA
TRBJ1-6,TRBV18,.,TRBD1,CASSPFIMDRGHNSPLHF,TGTGCCAGCTCACCTTTTATCATGGACAGGGGGCATAATTCACCCCTCCACTTT
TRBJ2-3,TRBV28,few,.,CASRTADYLGTQYF,TGTGCCAGCAGGACCGCGGACTACCTGGGTACGCAGTATTTT
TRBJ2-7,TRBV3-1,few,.,CASSQSGLYPHEQYF,TGTGCCAGCAGCCAGAGTGGCCTCTATCCCCACGAGCAGTACTTC
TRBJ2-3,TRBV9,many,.,CASSPKGGLPRRGDTQYF,TGTGCCAGCAGCCCTAAGGGGGGACTACCCCGCCGGGGGGATACGCAGTATTTT
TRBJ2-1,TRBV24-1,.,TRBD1,CATSDLGDSYNEQFF,TGTGCCACCAGTGATTTAGGGGACAGCTACAATGAGCAGTTCTTC
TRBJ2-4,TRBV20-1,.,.,CSAPGDSAKNIQYF,TGCAGTGCCCCCGGGGATTCGGCCAAAAACATTCAGTACTTC
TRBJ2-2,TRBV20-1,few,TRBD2,CSARVGLAGGPHTGELFF,TGCAGTGCTAGAGTAGGGCTAGCGGGAGGGCCCCACACCGGGGAGCTGTTTTTT
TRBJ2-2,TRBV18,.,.,CASSPAGTSTGELFF,TGTGCCAGCTCACCAGCAGGGACGAGCACCGGGGAGCTGTTTTTT
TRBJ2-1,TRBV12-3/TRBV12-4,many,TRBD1,CASSFVGTGGNEQFF,TGTGCCAGCAGTTTCGTAGGAACAGGGGGCAATGAGCAGTTCTTC
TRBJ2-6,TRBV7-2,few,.,CASSARGPVGANVLTF,TGTGCCAGCAGCGCCCGGGGGCCTGTGGGGGCCAACGTCCTGACTTTC
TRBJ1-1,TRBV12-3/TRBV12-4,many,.,CASRLDGPTEAFF,TGTGCCAGCAGATTGGACGGTCCCACTGAAGCTTTCTTT
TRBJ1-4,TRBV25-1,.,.,CASSGTGTDNEKLFF,TGTGCCAGCAGTGGCACAGGGACCGATAATGAAAAACTGTTTTTT
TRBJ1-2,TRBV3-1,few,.,CASRPAWGPNYGYTF,TGTGCCAGCAGGCCGGCTTGGGGTCCTAACTATGGCTACACCTTC
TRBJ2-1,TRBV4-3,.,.,CASSQDTAANEQFF,TGCGCCAGCAGCCAAGATACGGCGGCTAATGAGCAGTTCTTC
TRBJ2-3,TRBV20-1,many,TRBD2,CSARLAGVGDTQYF,TGCAGTGCCCGTCTAGCGGGGGTGGGAGATACGCAGTATTTT
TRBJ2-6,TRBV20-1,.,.,CSVRDQAHGANVLTF,TGCAGTGTCAGGGATCAGGCTCACGGGGCCAACGTCCTGACTTTC
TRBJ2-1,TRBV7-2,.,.,CASSLGGGQRAFNEQFF,TGTGCCAGCAGCTTAGGGGGAGGACAGAGGGCCTTCAATGAGCAGTTCTTC
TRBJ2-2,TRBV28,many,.,CASSLGQPYTGELFF,TGTGCCAGCAGTTTAGGTCAGCCCTACACCGGGGAGCTGTTTTTT
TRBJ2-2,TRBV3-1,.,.,CASRTPGLATGELFF,TGTGCCAGCAGGACTCCGGGACTTGCCACCGGGGAGCTGTTTTTT
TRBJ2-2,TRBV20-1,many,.,CSARETDTGELFF,TGCAGTGCTAGAGAGACAGATACCGGGGAGCTGTTTTTT
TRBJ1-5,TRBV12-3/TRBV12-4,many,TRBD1,CASSPGQGGQPQHF,TGTGCCAGCAGCCCGGGACAGGGGGGTCAGCCCCAGCATTTT
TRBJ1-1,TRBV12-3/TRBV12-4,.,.,CASSLPGKGTEAFF,TGTGCCAGCAGTTTGCCAGGGAAGGGAACTGAAGCTTTCTTT
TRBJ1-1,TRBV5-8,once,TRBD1,CASSFTGASACF,TGTGCCAGCAGCTTTACAGGGGCCTCAGCTTGCTTT
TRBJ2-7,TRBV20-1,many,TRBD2,CSASPSGRGYEQYF,TGCAGTGCTAGTCCTAGCGGGAGAGGCTACGAGCAGTACTTC
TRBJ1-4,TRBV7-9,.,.,CASSFWTENEKLFF,TGTGCCAGCAGCTTTTGGACGGAGAATGAAAAACTGTTTTTT
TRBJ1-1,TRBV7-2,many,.,CASSLEVNTEAFF,TGTGCCAGCAGCTTAGAAGTGAACACTGAAGCTTTCTTT
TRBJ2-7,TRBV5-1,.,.,CASSLVRVNDEQYF,TGCGCCAGCAGCTTGGTTCGCGTTAATGACGAGCAGTACTTC
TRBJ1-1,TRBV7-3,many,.,CASSLKTNTEAFF,TGTGCCAGCAGCTTAAAAACCAACACTGAAGCTTTCTTT
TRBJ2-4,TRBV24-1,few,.,CATSPQGRNIQYF,TGTGCCACCTCACCTCAGGGGCGAAACATTCAGTACTTC
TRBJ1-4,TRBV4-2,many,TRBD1,CASSGAGTGNEKLFF,TGTGCCAGCAGTGGGGCCGGGACAGGGAATGAAAAACTGTTTTTT
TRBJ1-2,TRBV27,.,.,CASSSQSGGYTF,TGTGCCAGCAGTTCCCAGTCGGGGGGCTACACCTTC
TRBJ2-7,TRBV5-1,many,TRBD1,CASRNFGGQGSYEQYF,TGCGCCAGCAGGAACTTTGGGGGACAGGGTTCCTACGAGCAGTACTTC
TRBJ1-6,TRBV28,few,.,CASSQRYNSPLHF,TGTGCCAGCAGTCAAAGGTATAATTCACCCCTCCACTTT
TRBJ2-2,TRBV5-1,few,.,CASSLPGNTGELFF,TGCGCCAGCAGCTTGCCGGGGAACACCGGGGAGCTGTTTTTT
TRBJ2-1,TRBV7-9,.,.,CASSLLGTPLDNEQFF,TGTGCCAGCAGCTTATTGGGGACCCCGCTCGACAATGAGCAGTTCTTC
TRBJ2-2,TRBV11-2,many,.,CASSFGGPGELFF,TGTGCCAGCAGCTTCGGGGGACCCGGGGAGCTGTTTTTT
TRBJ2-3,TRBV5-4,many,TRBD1,CASSRGQGVDTQYF,TGTGCCAGCAGCCGGGGACAGGGTGTAGATACGCAGTATTTT
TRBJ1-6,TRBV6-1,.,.,CASSETPPFGTPLHF,TGTGCCAGCAGTGAGACCCCCCCGTTTGGGACACCCCTCCACTTT
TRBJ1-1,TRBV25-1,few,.,CASSDLLTPSPAFF,TGTGCCAGCAGTGATCTTCTGACACCCTCGCCAGCTTTCTTT
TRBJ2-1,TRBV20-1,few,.,CSAQVYSNEQFF,TGCAGTGCCCAGGTATATTCCAATGAGCAGTTCTTC
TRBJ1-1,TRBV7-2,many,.,CASSKKVNTEAFF,TGTGCCAGCAGCAAAAAAGTGAACACTGAAGCTTTCTTT
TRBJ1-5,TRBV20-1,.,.,CSASRDGCNQPQHF,TGCAGTGCTAGCCGGGACGGATGCAATCAGCCCCAGCATTTT
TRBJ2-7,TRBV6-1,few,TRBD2,CASSRGTSGIYEQYF,TGTGCCAGCAGCCGAGGGACTAGCGGGATCTACGAGCAGTACTTC
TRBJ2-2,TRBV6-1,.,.,CASSESRWEPPHRELFF,TGTGCCAGCAGTGAATCGAGGTGGGAGCCTCCTCACCGGGAGCTGTTTTTT
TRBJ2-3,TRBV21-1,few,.,CASSKVRGGGPTDTQYF,TGTGCCAGCAGCAAAGTACGGGGGGGGGGCCCCACAGATACGCAGTATTTT
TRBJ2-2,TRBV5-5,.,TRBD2,CASSFGTSGGRELFF,TGTGCCAGCAGCTTCGGGACTAGCGGAGGCCGGGAGCTGTTTTTT
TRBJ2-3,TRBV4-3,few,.,CASSQGTGTFTQYF,TGCGCCAGCAGCCAAGGAACCGGGACATTTACGCAGTATTTT
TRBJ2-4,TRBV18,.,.,CASSPGGTDADLAKNIQYF,TGTGCCAGCTCACCAGGGGGAACAGACGCTGACCTAGCCAAAAACATTCAGTACTTC
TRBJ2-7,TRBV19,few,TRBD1,CASSIRTGGSYEQYF,TGTGCCAGTAGTATTCGGACAGGGGGGTCCTACGAGCAGTACTTC
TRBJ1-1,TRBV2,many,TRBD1,CASTWTGGGTEAFF,TGTGCCAGCACATGGACAGGGGGCGGCACTGAAGCTTTCTTT
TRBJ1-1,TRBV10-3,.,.,CAISDGGARGTEAFF,TGTGCCATCAGTGATGGGGGGGCAAGGGGCACTGAAGCTTTCTTT
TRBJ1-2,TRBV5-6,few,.,CASSLAPTGTFLSQGYTF,TGTGCCAGCAGCTTGGCACCAACCGGGACCTTCCTCAGTCAGGGCTACACCTTC
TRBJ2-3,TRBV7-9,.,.,CASSSDHSTDTQYF,TGTGCCAGCAGCTCCGACCATAGCACAGATACGCAGTATTTT
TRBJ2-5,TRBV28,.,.,CASSSGNQETQYF,TGTGCCAGCAGTTCCGGCAACCAAGAGACCCAGTACTTC
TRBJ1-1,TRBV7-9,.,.,CASSLEVRQAFF,TGTGCCAGCAGCTTAGAGGTTCGGCAGGCTTTCTTT
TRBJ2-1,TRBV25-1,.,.,CASRATGPRRGYNEQFF,TGTGCCAGCAGAGCGACAGGACCCCGCCGGGGGTACAATGAGCAGTTCTTC
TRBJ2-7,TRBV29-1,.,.,CSVEIGASYEQYF,TGCAGCGTTGAGATTGGGGCCTCCTACGAGCAGTACTTC
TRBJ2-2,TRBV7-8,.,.,CASRDSVGTGELFF,TGTGCCAGCAGAGACAGCGTCGGCACCGGGGAGCTGTTTTTT